Below are 3 T cell receptor beta chains sequenced from a single sample in a study of tissue T cells after allogeneic stem cell transplantation. Time point specified: mouse harvest day 14 after allogeneic transplant. The graft held 10^6 splenic CD5+ T cells and 10^7 T-cell-depleted bone marrow cells. Here immunoSEQ multiplex PCR was the method, and the copy in TCRdb shows in-frame clones only, minus some. The sample contains 2,000 to 3,000 clones, about half of which appear only once. The sequenced sample was gut tissue. Every receptor here comes from a female BALB/c mouse given C57BL/6 T cells with graft-versus-host disease after an allogeneic hematopoietic cell transplant.

This clone is classed as large. Genes and germline come from the mouse. Read sequence stops 1 residue before the CDR3 end, and the germline J gene provides the missing end. The chain uses TRBV19 and TRBJ2-7; 8 bases align to TRBD1. This CDR3 has 11 amino acids. J lost 6 bases, V lost 5 bases, and 1 base had no gene match. CDR1 is FNHDT, CDR2 SITEND, per germline (reference sequence). The part of the CDR3 DNA that was read is TGTGCCAGCAGACAGGGGGTTGAACAGTAC. Amino acid sequence: CASRQGVEQY. The CDR3 reads in full as CASRQGVEQYF.

A note on this clone: Mouse germline and gene names are used. The read ends 1 residue shy of where the CDR3 ends; the end is completed using the germline J gene. The chain is built from TRBV20 and TRBJ2-7, with TRBD2 matching 11 bases. Germline assignment: CDR1 GFQATS and CDR2 STVNSAI. V shed 0 bases, J shed 9 bases, and the junction held 7 bases outside the gene matches. The CDR3 is made up of 14 amino acids. CDR3 region: CGARDRDWGRGQYF. Incomplete CDR3 DNA: TGTGGTGCTAGGGACCGGGACTGGGGGAGGGGACAGTAC. Variable domain in full (rest from reference TRBV20 and TRBJ2-7): GALVYQYPRRTICKSGTSMRMECQAVGFQATSVAWYRQSPQKTFELIALSTVNSAIKYEQNFTQEKFPISHPNLSFSSMTVLNAYLEDRGLYLCGARDRDWGRGQYFGPGTRLTVL.

As regards this clone: Gene and germline names: mouse. The missing CDR3 end, 1 residue past where the read stops, is filled in from the germline J gene. The rearrangement joins TRBV13-2 to TRBJ1-1; 8 bases line up with TRBD1. V was pared by 2 bases and J by 6 bases, with 0 bases of the junction left unmatched. This CDR3 is 12 amino acids long. From germline, CDR1 is NNHNN and CDR2 SYGAGS (reference sequence). The sequenced part of the CDR3 DNA is TGTGCCAGCGGTGAGACAGGGGCAGAAGTCTTC. It codes for CASGETGAEVF. The CDR3 reads in full as CASGETGAEVFF.